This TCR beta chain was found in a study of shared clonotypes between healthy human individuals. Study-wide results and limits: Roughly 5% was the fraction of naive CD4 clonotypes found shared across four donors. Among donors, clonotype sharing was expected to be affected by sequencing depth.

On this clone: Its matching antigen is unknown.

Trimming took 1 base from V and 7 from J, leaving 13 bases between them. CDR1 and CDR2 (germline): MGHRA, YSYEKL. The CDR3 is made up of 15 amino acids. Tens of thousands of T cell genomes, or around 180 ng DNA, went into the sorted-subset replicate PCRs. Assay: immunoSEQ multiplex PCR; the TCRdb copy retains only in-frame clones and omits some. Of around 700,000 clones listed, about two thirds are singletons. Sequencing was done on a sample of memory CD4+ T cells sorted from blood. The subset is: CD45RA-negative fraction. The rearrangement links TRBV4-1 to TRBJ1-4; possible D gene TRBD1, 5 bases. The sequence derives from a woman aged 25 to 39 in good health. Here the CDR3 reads CASSQGGVDGEKLFF. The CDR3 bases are TGCGCCAGCAGCCAAGGAGGGGTTGATGGTGAAAAACTGTTTTTT.